This TCR beta chain was recovered during a study of CD8 T cells in Susac syndrome (dated by TCRdb to about 2019). In the study overall: The study used repertoire sequencing to test whether antigen drove CD8+ T cell activation and differentiation in Susac syndrome. The paper's findings and limits, for the study overall: The study acknowledged that relatively few individuals were included in the TCR sequencing and HLA analysis.

Inclusive of the bounding cysteine and phenylalanine, the CDR3 is 14 residues long. Only the CDR3 DNA stays, 42 bases, in frame from base 1. Cut back by 4 bases and 5 bases, the V and J ends lie 15 bases apart. The germline V gene specifies SGHRS as CDR1 and YFSETQ as CDR2. Peripheral blood CD8+ and CD4+ T cells from healthy donors, Susac syndrome patients and multiple sclerosis patients were profiled by high-throughput TCR beta sequencing. Multiple sclerosis controls were treatment-naive patients with stable or active relapsing-remitting disease fulfilling revised McDonald criteria. Bulk CD8+ and CD4+ T cells were purified by magnetic negative isolation, whereas CD8+ TEMRA cells were enriched by FACS. Blood was drawn into EDTA tubes, processed within 24 hours, and PBMCs were isolated by density gradient centrifugation. PBMCs intended for TCR sequencing were frozen in liquid nitrogen and were later thawed in a 37 degrees C water bath. The sorted or isolated CD4+, CD8+ and CD8+ TEMRA cells reached a purity of at least 90%.

Regarding this clonotype: Its antigen remains undetermined. It has no much larger one-base neighbor in the sample; base qualities were not kept.

RNA was extracted using the RNeasy kit, and about 0.45 to 1 ug of the RNA was reverse transcribed with random hexamers. TCR beta CDR3 regions were amplified with the immunoSEQ multiplex PCR assay covering 54 Vbeta and 13 Jbeta segments. Bias from PCR amplification was corrected by using a synthetic template baseline for primer optimization and for computational correction. The authors' pipeline ran thus. Reads were assigned to V, D and J genes according to IMGT and analyzed in immunoSEQ Analyzer, with only productive sequences retained. To calculate clonality, Shannon entropy was normalized by log2 of the number of productive unique sequences and then subtracted from one. Public and private clones were assessed among the 100 most prevalent clones of each patient and control. Clones were defined as Susac-specific if absent from the healthy and MS cohorts, from 1052 published viral clones and from other ImmuneACCESS disease sequences. TCRdb cleaned the public reads at Q25 with fastp, built clones with MiXCR and kept in-frame beta chains. A single entry per CDR3 protein holds the most common genes and DNA from its merged rows. The V and J calls come from TCRdb's annotation, not from the publication. This sample comprises 150,000 to 200,000 distinct CDR3 sequences, about 96% of them detected only once. Clones ranked in the top ten supply approximately 0.093% of the sample.

The material sequenced was CD4+ T cells from PBMCs. The sequence is built from TRBV5-1 and TRBJ2-5; confidence is insufficient to name the D gene. The source is a human donor with multiple sclerosis. The CDR3 reads as follows: CASSPDTSRETQYF. The nucleotide sequence is TGCGCCAGCAGCCCCGACACGAGTCGGGAGACCCAGTACTTC.